Sequencing of this T cell receptor beta chain was carried out in a study of T cell responses to AZD1222 COVID-19 vaccine. Study-wide results and limits: Within unmutated variant regions lay the reported targets of nearly half of spike-specific TCRs. The span of vaccine-associated CD4 TCRs extended across spike, with dominance at 160-218 and 743-854. All repertoire sampling was performed exclusively after the peak T cell response. Only 5 to 7 AZD1222 recipients tested seropositive at baseline.

The CDR3 runs 14 residues. V was trimmed by 1 base and J by 3 bases, leaving 10 bases between them. Germline CDR1 MNHNS, CDR2 SASEGT. With regard to this clone: Its antigen is not known.

Some clones are missing from TCRdb's copy, which holds only in-frame ones; the method was immunoSEQ multiplex PCR. The data hold roughly 120,000 clones, with nearly 90% observed a single time. This sequence was found in an adult in good health. The sample in question was peripheral blood, obtained on day 0 of AZD1222 vaccination. This sequence joins TRBV6-1 and TRBJ2-7, with D perhaps TRBD1 or TRBD2 (5 bases each). CDR3 amino acids: CASSEGWGRYEQYF. DNA for the CDR3: TGTGCCAGCAGTGAAGGTTGGGGACGCTACGAGCAGTACTTC.